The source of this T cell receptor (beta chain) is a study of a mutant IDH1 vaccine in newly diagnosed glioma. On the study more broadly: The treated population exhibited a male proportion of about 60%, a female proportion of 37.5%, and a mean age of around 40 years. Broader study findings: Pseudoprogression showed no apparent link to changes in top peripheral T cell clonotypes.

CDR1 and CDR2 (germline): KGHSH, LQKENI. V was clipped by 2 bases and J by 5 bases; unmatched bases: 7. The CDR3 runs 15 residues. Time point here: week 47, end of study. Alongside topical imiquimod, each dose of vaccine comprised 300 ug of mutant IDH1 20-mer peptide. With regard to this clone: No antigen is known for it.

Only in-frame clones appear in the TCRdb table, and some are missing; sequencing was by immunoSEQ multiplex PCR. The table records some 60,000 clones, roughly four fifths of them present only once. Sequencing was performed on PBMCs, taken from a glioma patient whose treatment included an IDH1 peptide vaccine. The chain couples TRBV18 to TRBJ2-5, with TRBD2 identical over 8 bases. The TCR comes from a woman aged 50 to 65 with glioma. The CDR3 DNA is TGTGCCAGCTCACCATCGGGGGGGAAGGAGGAGACCCAGTACTTC. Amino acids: CASSPSGGKEETQYF.